One TCR beta chain is described in this entry. Its antigen is not identified. The data belong to a study of T cell responses to AZD1222 COVID-19 vaccine. Study information: Samples with a second dose at about 4 or about 12 weeks were pooled together. Whole-study results and caveats: Baseline serostatus was positive in only a handful of AZD1222 recipients. With dominance at 160-218 and 743-854, vaccine-associated CD4 TCRs spanned spike. Females made up more of the donors, who were largely white British, and clonal diversity may have come out too low.

The assay was immunoSEQ multiplex PCR, and TCRdb's table has in-frame clones only and misses some. Of about 70,000 clones detected, about 83% appear once; the ten largest clones hold more than 8.5%. The CDR3 length is 15 residues. Trimming removed 4 bases at V and 4 bases at J, with 16 bases between. Germline V gene lookup returns CDR1 SGDLS and CDR2 YYNGEE. This receptor was taken from an adult in good health. The chain has TRBV9 and TRBJ2-3; D is undetermined. Specimen: peripheral blood, collected on day 0 of AZD1222 vaccination. CDR3 bases: TGTGCCAGCAGCCCCACTCCAAGTACCGCAGATACGCAGTATTTT. Protein: CASSPTPSTADTQYF.